This T cell receptor (beta chain) was identified in a study of cytomegalovirus exposure and HLA in healthy donors. General study points: V segments that were indistinguishable, TRBV6-2 and TRBV6-3 among them, were omitted from analysis. A later analysis linked about 17,000 TCR beta sequences to HLA alleles at 0.05 false discovery rate. Usually a TCR sequence was rare, but some public TCRs were found in many donors. Overall, about 160 TCR beta chains were annotated as cytomegalovirus-associated.

It was with 60 Vbeta and 13 Jbeta primers that the PCR ran. Profiling relied on immunoSEQ multiplex PCR, and the TCRdb table lists in-frame clones only, not all of them. The table has approximately 180,000 clones, 60% to 80% seen once. This CDR3 has 13 residues. Trimming removed 9 bases at V and 7 bases at J, with 16 bases between. Germline CDR1 MNHEY, CDR2 SVGAGI. With regard to this clone: Its specificity is not known.

The sequenced sample consisted of PBMCs. V gene TRBV6-5 combines with J gene TRBJ1-5; D may be TRBD1 (5 bases). The receptor was isolated from a man aged 35-49 years in good health and CMV-seropositive. The CDR3 DNA is TGTGCCAGTAGATTTCAGGGTCGACAGCCCCAGCATTTT. Its translation: CASRFQGRQPQHF.